This T cell receptor beta chain was profiled in a study of OX40 agonist ivuxolimab in advanced cancers. Across the study: Ivuxolimab, an agonistic anti-OX40 (CD134) antibody, was given to patients.

Sampling times: baseline, cycle 4 day 1, cycle 7 day 1. Trimming cost V 2 bases and J 1 base, with 12 bases left between them. Germline values: CDR1 SGHDT, CDR2 YYEEEE. CDR3 length: 15 residues. Assay: immunoSEQ multiplex PCR; the TCRdb copy retains only in-frame clones and omits some. The repertoire holds 65,000 to 95,000 clones, with 86% as singletons. The sequence came from an adult with an advanced solid tumor such as melanoma, head and neck, liver or kidney cancer. This material consisted of CD4+ or CD8+ T cells sorted from blood, taken in a trial of the OX40 agonist ivuxolimab. This chain connects TRBV5-6 to TRBJ1-1, with a possible D match to TRBD1 (6 bases). The CDR3 loop reads CASSLPGHRNTEAFF. The CDR3 region has the DNA TGTGCCAGCAGCTTACCGGGACACAGGAACACTGAAGCTTTCTTT. The full variable domain, with the rest looked up from reference TRBV5-6 and TRBJ1-1, is DAGVTQSPTHLIKTRGQQVTLRCSPKSGHDTVSWYQQALGQGPQFIFQYYEEEERQRGNFPDRFSGHQFPNYSSELNVNALLLGDSALYLCASSLPGHRNTEAFFGQGTRLTVV.